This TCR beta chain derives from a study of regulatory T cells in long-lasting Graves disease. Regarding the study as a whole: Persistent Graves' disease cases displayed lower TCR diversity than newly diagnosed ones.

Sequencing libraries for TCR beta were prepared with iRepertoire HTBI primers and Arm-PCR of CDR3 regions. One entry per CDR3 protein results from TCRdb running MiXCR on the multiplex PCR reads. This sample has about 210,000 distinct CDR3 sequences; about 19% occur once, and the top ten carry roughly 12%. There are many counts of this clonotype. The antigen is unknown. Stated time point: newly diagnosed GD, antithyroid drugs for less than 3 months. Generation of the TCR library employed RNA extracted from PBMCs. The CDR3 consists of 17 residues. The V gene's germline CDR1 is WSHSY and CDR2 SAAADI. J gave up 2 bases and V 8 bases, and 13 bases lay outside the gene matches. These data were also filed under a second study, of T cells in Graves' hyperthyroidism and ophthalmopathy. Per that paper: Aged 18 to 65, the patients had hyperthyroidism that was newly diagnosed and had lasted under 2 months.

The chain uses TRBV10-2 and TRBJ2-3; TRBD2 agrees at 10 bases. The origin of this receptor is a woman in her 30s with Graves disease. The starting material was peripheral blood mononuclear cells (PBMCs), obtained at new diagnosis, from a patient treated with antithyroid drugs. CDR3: CASCVSGGTDITDTQYF. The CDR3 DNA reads TGCGCCAGCTGCGTTAGCGGGGGGACCGATATCACAGATACGCAGTATTTT.